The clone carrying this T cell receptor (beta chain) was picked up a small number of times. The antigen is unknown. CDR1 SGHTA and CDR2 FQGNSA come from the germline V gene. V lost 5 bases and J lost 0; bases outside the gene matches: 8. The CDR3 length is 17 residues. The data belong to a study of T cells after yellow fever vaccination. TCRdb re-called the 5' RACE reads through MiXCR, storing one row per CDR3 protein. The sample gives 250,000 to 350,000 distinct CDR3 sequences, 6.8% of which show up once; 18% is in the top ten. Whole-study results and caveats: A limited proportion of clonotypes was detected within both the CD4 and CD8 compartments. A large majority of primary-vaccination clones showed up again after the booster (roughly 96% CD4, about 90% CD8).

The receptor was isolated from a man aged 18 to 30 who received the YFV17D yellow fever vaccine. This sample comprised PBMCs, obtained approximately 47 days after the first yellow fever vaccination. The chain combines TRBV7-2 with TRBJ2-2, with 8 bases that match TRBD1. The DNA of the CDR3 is TGTGCCAGCAGCCTAATACCGGGACAGGCGAACACCGGGGAGCTGTTTTTT. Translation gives CASSLIPGQANTGELFF.